A selection of T cell receptor beta chains follows, all from one sample in a study of CD8+CD57+ T cells in acquired aplastic anemia. TCRdb passed the reads through MiXCR, listing each CDR3 protein once. Altogether about 220,000 distinct CDR3 sequences are present, 30% to 35% being singletons, with the ten largest covering around 1.1%. The source material was sorted CD4+, CD8+, or CD8+CD57+ T cells (not recorded which) from PBMCs. The receptors stem from a human donor in good health, serving as a control. The CDR3 runs from the conserved cysteine through the conserved F or W. A D gene is named only where the DNA matches it firmly. The size entry is marked missing in some rows and otherwise reads once, few, many or a size class.

D gene	V gene	J gene	clone size	CDR3 protein	CDR3 DNA
TRBD1	TRBV5-1	TRBJ2-1	NA	CASSLGAQGVNEQFF	TGCGCCAGCAGCTTGGGTGCCCAGGGGGTTAATGAGCAGTTCTTC
NA	TRBV10-3	TRBJ2-1	few	CASSATGTSIGNEQFF	TGTGCCAGCAGTGCAACCGGGACCTCAATAGGTAATGAGCAGTTCTTC
TRBD2	TRBV7-9	TRBJ2-5	NA	CASSFPSGQETQYF	TGTGCCAGCAGCTTCCCTAGCGGCCAAGAGACCCAGTACTTC
NA	TRBV6-6	TRBJ2-3	many	CASSYDWADTQYF	TGTGCCAGCAGTTACGACTGGGCAGATACGCAGTATTTT
NA	TRBV4-2	TRBJ2-1	few	CASSQDLLDGYNEQFF	TGTGCCAGCAGCCAAGATCTGTTGGACGGTTACAATGAGCAGTTCTTC
NA	TRBV19	TRBJ1-2	many	CASTIGGGWYGYTF	TGTGCCAGTACCATAGGGGGAGGCTGGTACGGCTACACCTTC
TRBD2	TRBV10-3	TRBJ2-5	NA	CAISGLAGGQETQYF	TGTGCCATCAGTGGACTAGCGGGAGGGCAAGAGACCCAGTACTTC
NA	TRBV19	TRBJ2-1	many	CASSIFRARQFF	TGTGCCAGTAGTATTTTCAGGGCAAGGCAGTTCTTC
NA	TRBV19	TRBJ2-7	NA	CASSSGHDEQYF	TGTGCCAGTAGTTCAGGGCACGACGAGCAGTACTTC
TRBD1	TRBV2	TRBJ1-3	many	CASSETGGNTIYF	TGTGCCAGCAGTGAGACAGGGGGAAACACCATATATTTT
NA	TRBV7-8	TRBJ1-5	NA	CASSQGAGYSNQPQHF	TGTGCCAGCAGCCAAGGGGCAGGGTATAGCAATCAGCCCCAGCATTTT
NA	TRBV12-3/TRBV12-4	TRBJ2-3	many	CASSQWDSTDTQYF	TGTGCCAGCAGCCAATGGGACAGCACAGATACGCAGTATTTT
TRBD1	TRBV4-1	TRBJ2-1	many	CASSQLLRDRGNEQFF	TGCGCCAGCAGCCAACTACTCCGGGACAGGGGCAACGAGCAGTTCTTC
NA	TRBV7-9	TRBJ1-6	many	CASSLLTSPLHF	TGTGCCAGCAGCTTATTAACTTCACCCCTCCACTTT
TRBD1	TRBV7-2	TRBJ1-1	NA	CASITTGANTEAFF	TGTGCCAGCATTACGACAGGGGCGAACACTGAAGCTTTCTTT
NA	TRBV5-1	TRBJ1-5	NA	CASSLIPNQPQHF	TGCGCCAGCAGCTTGATCCCCAATCAGCCCCAGCATTTT
TRBD1	TRBV20-1	TRBJ1-2	NA	CSARIAGGNYGYTF	TGCAGTGCTAGGATCGCAGGGGGCAACTATGGCTACACCTTC
NA	TRBV7-2	TRBJ1-2	NA	CASSRGGIGYTF	TGTGCCAGCAGCCGGGGGGGCATTGGCTACACCTTC
TRBD1	TRBV24-1	TRBJ2-3	many	CATGTGGSDTQYF	TGTGCCACAGGGACAGGGGGCTCAGATACGCAGTATTTT
NA	TRBV19	TRBJ2-7	NA	CACQGAGSSYEQYF	TGTGCCTGTCAGGGCGCGGGGAGCTCCTACGAGCAGTACTTC
NA	TRBV11-2	TRBJ1-2	many	CASSLSTSFRGMKYGYTF	TGTGCCAGCAGCTTGAGTACATCATTTCGGGGCATGAAATATGGCTACACCTTC
NA	TRBV3-1	TRBJ1-1	NA	CASSRVGTNTEAFF	TGTGCCAGCAGCCGAGTGGGGACGAACACTGAAGCTTTCTTT
NA	TRBV20-1	TRBJ1-2	NA	CSARDLPGPGDYGYTF	TGCAGTGCTAGAGATCTACCCGGGCCAGGTGACTATGGCTACACCTTC
NA	TRBV19	TRBJ1-4	many	CASSLHGQLTNEKLFF	TGTGCCAGTAGCCTACACGGACAGCTAACTAATGAAAAACTGTTTTTT
NA	TRBV7-8	TRBJ2-5	many	CASNLRGDRETQYF	TGTGCCAGCAACCTAAGAGGGGACCGAGAGACCCAGTACTTC
NA	TRBV24-1	TRBJ2-3	many	CATSGAGFPSTDTQYF	TGTGCCACCAGTGGAGCAGGGTTCCCTAGCACAGATACGCAGTATTTT
TRBD2	TRBV12-3/TRBV12-4	TRBJ2-7	many	CASRAGTSGNYEQYF	TGTGCCAGCAGGGCAGGGACTAGCGGGAACTACGAGCAGTACTTC
NA	TRBV27	TRBJ2-3	NA	CASSLRAITDTQYF	TGTGCCAGCAGTTTAAGGGCCATAACAGATACGCAGTATTTT
TRBD1	TRBV5-1	TRBJ2-7	many	CASSLAQGAGEQYF	TGCGCCAGCAGCTTGGCCCAGGGGGCGGGGGAGCAGTACTTC
NA	TRBV5-5	TRBJ1-2	NA	CASSLAKDRFYYGYTF	TGTGCCAGCAGCTTGGCTAAAGACAGGTTCTACTATGGCTACACCTTC
TRBD1	TRBV11-2	TRBJ1-2	many	CASRQSGQGAYTF	TGTGCCAGCAGACAATCGGGACAGGGAGCCTACACCTTC